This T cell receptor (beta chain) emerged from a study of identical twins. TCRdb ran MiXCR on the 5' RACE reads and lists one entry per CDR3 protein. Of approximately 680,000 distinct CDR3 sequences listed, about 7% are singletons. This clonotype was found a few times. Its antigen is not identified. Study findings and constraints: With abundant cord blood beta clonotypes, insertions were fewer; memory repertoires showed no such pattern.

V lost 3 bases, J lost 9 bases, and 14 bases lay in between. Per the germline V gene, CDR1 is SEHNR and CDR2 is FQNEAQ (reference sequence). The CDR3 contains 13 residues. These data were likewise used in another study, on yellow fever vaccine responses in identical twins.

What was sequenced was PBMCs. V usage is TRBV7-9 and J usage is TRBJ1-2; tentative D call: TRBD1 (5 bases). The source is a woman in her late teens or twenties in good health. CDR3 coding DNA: TGTGCCAGCAGCTTCCAGAGTGCGGACAGCTACACCTTC. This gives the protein CASSFQSADSYTF.